Below, 32 T cell receptor beta chains from the same sample are listed, as sequenced in a study of shared clonotypes between healthy human individuals (dated by TCRdb to 2020 to 2021). The library was built by means of the immunoSEQ multiplex PCR assay. The immuneACCESS repertoire file appears here via TCRdb, limited to in-frame rearrangements. These files lack a portion of the clones; in checked studies, under half of the deficit traces to unresolved V genes, and the cause of the others is not known. This sample gives 450,000 to 500,000 clones in total; 76% of them show up just once. The top ten clonotypes cover 13% of the sample. Sequenced: PBMCs. Source of these receptors: a woman aged 40 to 50 in good health. Some clones in this sample may be carry-over from other donors' samples.

As for this clone: A single base is all that separates this from a far larger clone, so a read error is likely. The V and J genes are TRBV4-3 and TRBJ2-2; D is undetermined. CDR1 and CDR2 from the germline V gene are LGHNA and YSLEER. This CDR3 is 16 amino acids long. This chain's CDR3 is CANSQDVGGETGELFF. The DNA of the CDR3 is TGCGCCAACAGCCAAGATGTTGGTGGAGAGACCGGGGAGCTGTTTTTT.

This clone has just a few counts. The chain has TRBV9 and TRBJ1-5; no clear D gene. Trimming stripped 6 bases from V and 5 bases from J, with 18 bases between. In germline, CDR1 is SGDLS, CDR2 YYNGEE. The CDR3 length is 15 residues. The CDR3 spells CASINAGREDQPQHF. For the CDR3, the DNA is TGTGCCAGCATCAACGCCGGACGGGAGGATCAGCCCCAGCATTTT.

There are a few counts of this clone. The rearrangement joins TRBV19 to TRBJ1-1; D call uncertain. CDR3 length equals 10 residues. Germline-derived CDR1 and CDR2 are LNHDA and SQIVND (reference sequence). V was trimmed by 5 bases and J by 11 bases, leaving 9 bases between them. Here the CDR3 DNA reads TGTGCCAGTAGTGGGATGTTTGCTTTCTTT. It specifies CASSGMFAFF.

This sequence joins TRBV6-1 and TRBJ2-7, with D hard to call. The CDR3 totals 12 residues. Germline CDR1 is MNHNS and CDR2 is SASEGT. With 4 bases removed from V and 4 bases from J, the gap between germline ends came to 8 bases. CDR3 loop: CASSAPRYEQYF. The CDR3 nucleotides are TGTGCCAGCAGTGCCCCACGATACGAGCAGTACTTC.

The rearrangement uses TRBV4-2 and TRBJ2-7, with 8 bases aligning to TRBD2. The CDR3 has 14 amino acids. With V trimmed by 4 bases and J by 4 bases, 6 bases remained unmatched. CDR1 is LGHNA and CDR2 is YNFKEQ in the germline V gene. The CDR3, as DNA: TGTGCCAGCAGCCCGCGGGAGGAAGGTTACGAGCAGTACTTC. It codes for CASSPREEGYEQYF.

This clone occurred once. The same CDR3 can be traced to other DNA sequences in this sample. This sequence joins TRBV18 and TRBJ2-2, with D unclear. Looked up from germline, CDR1 is KGHSH and CDR2 is LQKENI. This CDR3 has 14 amino acids. Trimming left V 0 bases short and J 2 bases short, with 4 bases between. The CDR3 protein is CASSPPGNTGELFF. CDR3 nucleotides: TGTGCCAGCTCACCACCCGGAAACACCGGGGAGCTGTTTTTT.

Regarding this clone: A single base separates this from a much larger clone, so it may be a read error. The chain carries TRBV7-8 and TRBJ1-1; TRBD1 aligns across 7 bases. The CDR3 totals 13 residues. The J segment lost 4 bases and the V segment lost 1 base, leaving 0 bases of the junction unmatched. Germline-derived CDR1 and CDR2 are SGHVS and FQNEAQ. The chain's CDR3 is CASSLDRGTEAFF. Written as DNA, the CDR3 is TGTGCCAGCAGCTTAGACAGGGGCACTGAAGCTTTCTTT.

This sequence joins TRBV28 and TRBJ2-3, with D perhaps matching TRBD2 (6 bases). CDR1 is MDHEN, CDR2 SYDVKM, per germline. The CDR3 is 14 residues long. Trimming took off 4 bases at V and 2 bases at J, with 10 bases between the two ends. CDR3 loop: CASSSIADTDTQYF. The CDR3 nucleotides read TGTGCCAGCAGTTCAATAGCGGACACAGATACGCAGTATTTT.

Remarks on this clone: One junction end disagrees with the germline gene, perhaps due to a read error. The chain has TRBV14 and TRBJ2-7; no reliable D call. Germline V gene lookup returns CDR1 SGHDN and CDR2 FVKESK. This CDR3 has 13 residues. This CDR3 is CASSQWAASILHF. In DNA, the CDR3 is TGTGCCAGCAGCCAATGGGCGGCCTCGATCCTTCACTTC.

As to this clone: A much larger clone lies one base from this, so it may be a read error. V usage is TRBV30 and J usage is TRBJ2-5; D gene uncertain. V dropped 6 bases and J dropped 3 bases, with 8 bases sitting between them. CDR3 length: 11 residues. Germline V CDR1 and CDR2: GTSNPN, SVGIG (reference sequence). CDR3 sequence reads: CACETKETQYF. CDR3 DNA sequence: TGTGCCTGTGAAACAAAAGAGACCCAGTACTTC. The full variable domain, its missing parts supplied by reference TRBV30 and TRBJ2-5, is SQTIHQWPATLVQPVGSPLSLECTVEGTSNPNLYWYRQAAGRGLQLLFYSVGIGQISSEVPQNLSASRPQDRQFILSSKKLLLSDSGFYLCACETKETQYFGPGTRLLVL.

The rearrangement joins TRBV5-1 to TRBJ2-1, with 11 nucleotides matching TRBD2. Trimming removed 4 bases from V and 3 bases from J; junction bases left unmatched: 6. Looked up from germline, CDR1 is SGHRS and CDR2 is YFSETQ. The CDR3 is 16 amino acids. CDR3 sequence: CASSPGGLAGYNEQFF. The CDR3 DNA reads as TGCGCCAGCAGCCCCGGTGGACTAGCGGGCTACAATGAGCAGTTCTTC.

DNA for the CDR3: TGTGCCAGCAGTTTATCAGCAGAGATTAACACCGGGGAGCTGTTTTTT. Residues: CASSLSAEINTGELFF. The chain combines TRBV27 with TRBJ2-2; D gene uncertain. This CDR3 comprises 16 residues. CDR1 MNHEY and CDR2 SMNVEV come from the germline V gene (reference sequence). V dropped 0 bases and J dropped 2 bases, with 10 bases sitting between them.

Note on this clone: Other DNA sequences from this sample encode an identical CDR3 as well. The rearrangement links TRBV5-1 to TRBJ2-3, with TRBD1 identical over 7 bases. CDR1 and CDR2 from the germline V gene are SGHRS and YFSETQ. The CDR3 runs to 14 residues. V was pared by 4 bases and J by 2 bases, with 4 bases of the junction left unmatched. CDR3 nucleotides: TGCGCCAGCAGCCCAGGGACAGTCACAGATACGCAGTATTTT. Translating it yields CASSPGTVTDTQYF. Combining the CDR3 with reference TRBV5-1 and TRBJ2-3 gives the whole variable domain KAGVTQTPRYLIKTRGQQVTLSCSPISGHRSVSWYQQTPGQGLQFLFEYFSETQRNKGNFPGRFSGRQFSNSRSEMNVSTLELGDSALYLCASSPGTVTDTQYFGPGTRLTVL.

This chain links TRBV5-1 with TRBJ2-3, with D unresolved. Germline values: CDR1 SGHRS, CDR2 YFSETQ. With 4 bases removed from V and 1 base from J, the gap between germline ends came to 16 bases. This CDR3 contains 16 residues. The CDR3 loop is CASSIGPDPRTDTQYF. DNA of the CDR3: TGCGCCAGCAGCATCGGACCGGACCCCCGCACAGATACGCAGTATTTT.

In its sample, this clone was seen many times. The chain has TRBV7-3 and TRBJ2-1, with TRBD2 matching 8 bases. V lost 4 bases to trimming and J lost 6 bases; unmatched junction nucleotides: 8. The CDR3 contains 15 residues. Germline loops: CDR1 SGHTA, CDR2 FQGTGA. The CDR3 DNA is TGTGCCAGCAGCTCAGGGAGCGGGGGTTCCAATGAGCAGTTCTTC. It translates to CASSSGSGGSNEQFF.

The J gene is TRBJ1-1, the V gene TRBV28; weak D call: TRBD1 (6 bases). The CDR3 spans 15 residues. Between the trimmed V and J ends, which lost 6 bases and 1 base, there was a span of 15 bases. Germline assignment: CDR1 MDHEN and CDR2 SYDVKM. CDR3 sequence reads: CASRTPGEGNTEAFF. The DNA for the CDR3 is TGTGCCAGCAGGACCCCAGGGGAAGGGAACACTGAAGCTTTCTTT. Full variable domain (remainder filled in from reference TRBV28 and TRBJ1-1): DVKVTQSSRYLVKRTGEKVFLECVQDMDHENMFWYRQDPGLGLRLIYFSYDVKMKEKGDIPEGYSVSREKKERFSLILESASTNQTSMYLCASRTPGEGNTEAFFGQGTRLTVV.

This clone was observed once. This chain joins TRBV7-9 and TRBJ2-5, with D maybe TRBD2 (6 bases). The V and J ends lost 3 bases and 5 bases respectively, with 10 bases between them. The CDR3 spans 13 residues. Per the germline V gene, CDR1 is SEHNR and CDR2 is FQNEAQ (reference sequence). The CDR3 DNA is TGTGCCAGCAGCTTTTGGGGGGAGGAGACCCAGTACTTC. It yields the protein CASSFWGEETQYF.

V and J are TRBV6-1 and TRBJ2-2, with 11 bases matching TRBD2. The germline CDR1 and CDR2 sequences are MNHNS and SASEGT. J gave up 7 bases and V 2 bases, and 6 bases lay outside the gene matches. CDR3 size: 16 residues. The CDR3 sequence is CASSERSSGRSGELFF. The DNA for the CDR3 is TGTGCCAGCAGTGAACGCTCTAGCGGGAGGAGCGGGGAGCTGTTTTTT.

This clone was counted between two and nine times. The chain couples TRBV5-1 to TRBJ1-1; D may be TRBD1 (5 bases). The CDR3 runs to 14 residues. Germline loops: CDR1 SGHRS, CDR2 YFSETQ. V lost 0 bases and J 3 bases, leaving 9 bases between the germline ends. This CDR3 reads CASSLDDRHTEAFF. The CDR3 coding sequence is TGCGCCAGCAGCTTGGATGACAGACACACTGAAGCTTTCTTT.

The rearrangement joins TRBV5-1 to TRBJ2-3; TRBD2 matches at 10 bases. The trim removed 0 bases at V and 1 base at J, leaving 8 bases unmatched. The CDR3 runs 18 residues. Germline lookup yields CDR1 SGHRS and CDR2 YFSETQ. This chain's CDR3 is CASSLVASGSPGTDTQYF. The CDR3 DNA sequence: TGCGCCAGCAGCTTGGTGGCTAGCGGGAGTCCGGGCACAGATACGCAGTATTTT. The entire variable domain, with the rest obtained from reference TRBV5-1 and TRBJ2-3, is as follows: KAGVTQTPRYLIKTRGQQVTLSCSPISGHRSVSWYQQTPGQGLQFLFEYFSETQRNKGNFPGRFSGRQFSNSRSEMNVSTLELGDSALYLCASSLVASGSPGTDTQYFGPGTRLTVL.

To note about this clone: This likely reflects a read error, since a far larger clone is one base away. Other DNA variants within this sample encode the same CDR3. The V and J genes are TRBV7-9 and TRBJ2-5; 9 bases map to TRBD1. CDR3 size: 16 residues. V was clipped by 5 bases and J by 0 bases; unmatched bases: 7. Germline V gene data show CDR1 as SEHNR and CDR2 as FQNEAQ (reference sequence). This chain's CDR3 is CASSLRDRAYQETQYF. CDR3 nucleotides: TGTGCCAGCAGCCTCAGGGACAGGGCTTACCAAGAGACCCAGTACTTC.

The V and J genes are TRBV7-2 and TRBJ1-5; 11 bases are a match to TRBD1. This CDR3 is built from 15 residues. V gave up 5 bases and J gave up 6 bases; unmatched junction bases: 6. CDR1 is SGHTA and CDR2 is FQGNSA in the germline V gene. The CDR3 region is CASSARTGGGQPQHF. CDR3 DNA sequence: TGTGCCAGCAGCGCACGGACAGGGGGCGGTCAGCCCCAGCATTTT.

As for this clone: The sample carries other DNA sequences with the same CDR3. The chain employs TRBV9 and TRBJ1-5; the D is unclear. The V gene's germline CDR1 is SGDLS and CDR2 YYNGEE. V gave up 2 bases and J gave up 2 bases, with 8 bases separating them. This CDR3 is 14 amino acids long. The CDR3 region is CASSVGQGNQPQHF. The CDR3 coding sequence is TGTGCCAGCAGCGTTGGGCAGGGCAATCAGCCCCAGCATTTT.

The J gene is TRBJ1-1, the V gene TRBV10-1; a possible D gene is TRBD1 (6 bases). V was pared by 7 bases and J by 5 bases, with 8 bases between. The CDR3 spans 11 residues. The germline V gene encodes CDR1 WNHNN and CDR2 SYGVQD (reference sequence). In DNA form, the CDR3 reads TGCGCCAGCACACAGGGAACTGAAGCTTTCTTT. It translates to CASTQGTEAFF.

In regard to this clone: A far larger clone is just one base off, so this is likely a read error. The sample contains more than one DNA sequence encoding this CDR3. As DNA, the CDR3 is TGTGCCAGCAGTGAATATGAGGGGGCCAGGGAGCTGTTTTTT. Encoded protein: CASSEYEGARELFF. This chain connects TRBV25-1 to TRBJ2-2, with 7 bases lining up with TRBD1. The germline CDR1 and CDR2 sequences are MGHDK and SYGVNS. With 0 bases clipped from V and 9 bases from J, the junction kept 4 bases outside the gene matches. The CDR3 covers 14 residues.

The genes are TRBV7-3 and TRBJ2-3; D is unclear. V lost 4 bases and J 1 base, leaving 6 bases between the germline ends. Germline lookup yields CDR1 SGHTA and CDR2 FQGTGA. This CDR3 comprises 13 residues. As DNA, the CDR3 is TGTGCCAGCAGCTACACCCGCACAGATACGCAGTATTTT. Its protein is CASSYTRTDTQYF.

The chain couples TRBV10-1 to TRBJ2-7; 8 positions agree with TRBD2. CDR3 length: 15 amino acids. The J segment lost 0 bases and the V segment lost 9 bases, leaving 10 bases of the junction unmatched. Germline CDR1 reads WNHNN; CDR2 reads SYGVQD (reference sequence). The CDR3 is CARPFLAGSSYEQYF. The CDR3 DNA reads TGCGCCAGACCTTTTTTAGCGGGAAGCTCCTACGAGCAGTACTTC.

To note about this clone: At one end the junction does not follow the germline gene, possibly because of a read error. The genes are TRBV5-4 and TRBJ2-2, with 10 bases aligning to TRBD2. This CDR3 contains 16 residues. Germline values: CDR1 SGHNT, CDR2 YYREEE (reference sequence). CDR3 coding DNA: TGCGCCAGCAGCCAAGTCAGCGGGAGGGGAACCGGGGAGCTGTTTTTT. Protein product: CASSQVSGRGTGELFF.

The CDR3 region has the DNA TGTGCCAGCACTCCTAGGGGTCTTGAAAAACTGTTTTTT. Translated, it gives CASTPRGLEKLFF. The chain is built from TRBV6-4 and TRBJ1-4, with D maybe TRBD1 (5 bases). The CDR3 totals 13 residues. V was trimmed by 7 bases and J by 7 bases, leaving 13 bases between them. Germline V lookup: CDR1 MRHNA, CDR2 SNTAGT.

The chain combines TRBV28 with TRBJ2-7; D gene unclear. Trimming took off 6 bases at V and 2 bases at J, with 14 bases between the two ends. Germline V gene data show CDR1 as MDHEN and CDR2 as SYDVKM. This CDR3 spans 14 amino acids. The CDR3 is CASSPRAGAYEQYF. DNA for the CDR3: TGTGCCAGCAGCCCCCGGGCAGGAGCCTACGAGCAGTACTTC.

This chain links TRBV30 with TRBJ2-7; D is ambiguous. Germline CDR1 reads GTSNPN; CDR2 reads SVGIG (reference sequence). The CDR3 totals 12 residues. The germline V and J ends were trimmed by 3 bases and 2 bases, with 8 bases remaining between them. The CDR3 DNA reads TGTGCCTGGAGCTATCTGCCCTACGAGCAGTACTTC. Translation gives CAWSYLPYEQYF. The full variable domain, completed using reference TRBV30 and TRBJ2-7, is SQTIHQWPATLVQPVGSPLSLECTVEGTSNPNLYWYRQAAGRGLQLLFYSVGIGQISSEVPQNLSASRPQDRQFILSSKKLLLSDSGFYLCAWSYLPYEQYFGPGTRLTVT.

The rearrangement links TRBV5-1 to TRBJ1-1; no clear D. The CDR3 spans 13 residues. Germline CDR1 reads SGHRS; CDR2 reads YFSETQ. V dropped 1 base and J dropped 1 base, with 5 bases sitting between them. The CDR3: CASSLRENTEAFF. As DNA, the CDR3 is TGCGCCAGCAGCTTGAGAGAGAACACTGAAGCTTTCTTT.